The 17 T cell receptor beta chains listed next were all sequenced from one sample in a study of blood T cell repertoires in COVID-19. Assay used: immunoSEQ multiplex PCR; TCRdb lists only in-frame clones, some missing. The sample includes roughly 100,000 clones, 85% of them seen just once. The specimen was peripheral blood. These TCRs come from a man aged 45-65 years with acute or convalescent COVID-19.

The V and J genes are TRBV19 and TRBJ2-1, with 8 bases matching TRBD2. The ends lost 9 bases at V and 8 bases at J; junction bases unmatched: 9. Per germline, CDR1 LNHDA and CDR2 SQIVND (reference sequence). The length of the CDR3 is 13 residues. The CDR3 DNA reads as TGTGCCAGCACTCCGGGACTAGGAGATGAGCAGTTCTTC. Amino acid sequence: CASTPGLGDEQFF.

This sequence joins TRBV10-3 and TRBJ1-6; TRBD1 agrees at 8 bases. Germline V gene sequence: CDR1 ENHRY, CDR2 SYGVKD. CDR3 length: 13 amino acids. The V segment lost 4 bases and the J segment 14 bases; nucleotides outside the gene matches: 7. The CDR3 loop is CAISGTGRITLHF. In nucleotides, the CDR3 is TGTGCCATCAGTGGGACAGGGAGGATCACCCTCCACTTT.

The V and J genes are TRBV12-5 and TRBJ1-3, with 9 positions matching TRBD1. This CDR3 has 19 amino acids. In germline, CDR1 is LGHNT, CDR2 FRNRAP. V dropped 5 bases and J dropped 0; count of bases not matched to a gene: 14. CDR3 DNA sequence: TGTGCTAGTGGTCCCGGGACAGGGCTTCGCTCTAGCTCTGGAAACACCATATATTTT. Protein sequence: CASGPGTGLRSSSGNTIYF.

This chain joins TRBV6-2 or TRBV6-3 and TRBJ2-5; 10 bases line up with TRBD1. CDR3 size: 15 residues. V lost 5 bases, J lost 3 bases, and 6 bases stayed unmatched. Germline V gene lookup returns CDR1 MNHEY and CDR2 SVGEGT. The CDR3 DNA sequence: TGTGCCAGCAGTGTTACCGGGACAGGGGAAGAGACCCAGTACTTC. Amino acid sequence: CASSVTGTGEETQYF.

This chain connects TRBV11-3 to TRBJ2-7; maybe TRBD2 (6 bases). Germline V CDR1 and CDR2: SGHNT, YENEEA. V lost 3 bases, J lost 4 bases, and 10 bases lay in between. The CDR3 covers 13 residues. The CDR3 sequence: CASSFWGEYEQYF. The CDR3 region has the DNA TGTGCCAGCAGCTTTTGGGGGGAATACGAGCAGTACTTC.

The chain links TRBV18 to TRBJ2-5; weak D call: TRBD2 (5 bases). The ends were cut back, 3 bases at V and 5 bases at J, with 13 bases in the middle. The CDR3 runs 14 residues. Germline lookup yields CDR1 KGHSH and CDR2 LQKENI. The CDR3 coding sequence is TGTGCCAGCTCACCGCCAACTAGGGCTGAGACCCAGTACTTC. Protein product: CASSPPTRAETQYF.

V and J are TRBV19 and TRBJ2-1, with 7 positions matching TRBD1. V lost 5 bases to trimming and J lost 7 bases; unmatched junction nucleotides: 8. Germline CDR1 reads LNHDA; CDR2 reads SQIVND (reference sequence). The CDR3 is 14 amino acids. The CDR3 reads CASSRQGAMNEQFF. The DNA for the CDR3 is TGTGCCAGTAGTCGACAGGGTGCAATGAATGAGCAGTTCTTC.

This clone appeared a single time. The chain recombines TRBV9 with TRBJ2-7, with a possible D match to TRBD2 (5 bases). Germline CDR1 SGDLS, CDR2 YYNGEE. Trimming shortened V by 0 bases and J by 6 bases, and 13 bases separated the two germline ends. The CDR3 runs 14 residues. Here the CDR3 DNA reads TGTGCCAGCAGCGTAGGCCCTGAGGCGGGCGAGCAGTACTTC. This gives the protein CASSVGPEAGEQYF.

This clone came up a few times. The V and J genes are TRBV27 and TRBJ2-1; a weak D match, TRBD2 (6 bases). Germline CDR1 MNHEY, CDR2 SMNVEV (reference sequence). Trimming pared 6 bases from V and 6 bases from J, leaving 18 bases between. The CDR3 consists of 15 residues. CDR3 loop: CASSTRSGPANEQFF. In DNA, the CDR3 is TGTGCCAGCAGCACCCGAAGCGGGCCAGCCAATGAGCAGTTCTTC.

In the case of this clone: One end of the junction varies from germline; a read error may be responsible. V and J are TRBV5-5 and TRBJ2-2, with 9 positions matching TRBD1. CDR1 is SGHKS, CDR2 YYEKEE, per germline (reference sequence). The CDR3 is 14 residues long. The CDR3 nucleotides are TGTGCCAGCAGCTCGTTGACAGGGGGAATGGGAGCTGTTTTT. Protein: CASSSLTGGMGAVF.

The J gene is TRBJ2-7, the V gene TRBV19; 7 positions agree with TRBD2. V lost 4 bases and J lost 3; bases outside the gene matches: 6. The CDR3 is 14 amino acids. Germline lookup yields CDR1 LNHDA and CDR2 SQIVND (reference sequence). CDR3 region: CASSRAREGYEQYF. The CDR3, as DNA: TGTGCCAGTAGTAGAGCCAGGGAGGGCTACGAGCAGTACTTC.

The chain recombines TRBV19 with TRBJ1-2; weak D call: TRBD1 (5 bases). Germline V gives CDR1 LNHDA, CDR2 SQIVND (reference sequence). The CDR3 runs 13 residues. The V gene lost 5 bases and the J gene lost 4 bases, with 11 bases spanning the gap. CDR3 residues: CASSGTGRYGYTF. The CDR3 DNA reads as TGTGCCAGTAGTGGAACAGGCCGCTATGGCTACACCTTC.

This clone was recorded once. The chain employs TRBV24-1 and TRBJ1-2, with 7 nucleotides matching TRBD1. V shed 3 bases, J shed 7 bases, and the junction held 4 bases outside the gene matches. This CDR3 has 13 amino acids. Per the germline V gene, CDR1 is KGHDR and CDR2 is SFDVKD. The chain's CDR3 is CATSDTGAGGYTF. The CDR3 nucleotides read TGTGCCACCAGTGATACAGGGGCAGGTGGCTACACCTTC.

The V gene is TRBV28, the J gene TRBJ1-2; tentatively, D is TRBD1 (6 bases). Germline V lookup: CDR1 MDHEN, CDR2 SYDVKM. The V gene lost 3 bases and the J gene lost 3 bases, with 8 bases spanning the gap. The CDR3 totals 13 residues. CDR3 DNA: TGTGCCAGCAGTTTCACAGGGTACTATGGCTACACCTTC. Translating it yields CASSFTGYYGYTF.

This rearrangement joins TRBV27 to TRBJ2-1; 11 bases match TRBD2. V gave up 4 bases and J gave up 0 bases; unmatched junction bases: 2. Germline V lookup: CDR1 MNHEY, CDR2 SMNVEV (reference sequence). The CDR3 is 16 residues long. The CDR3 sequence is CASSSTSGTSYNEQFF. The CDR3 DNA sequence: TGTGCCAGCAGTTCGACTAGCGGGACCTCCTACAATGAGCAGTTCTTC.

This chain links TRBV28 with TRBJ1-6; possibly TRBD1 for D (5 bases). CDR3 length: 14 amino acids. Germline values: CDR1 MDHEN, CDR2 SYDVKM. V lost 4 bases to trimming and J lost 2 bases, with 6 bases between them. CDR3 sequence (DNA): TGTGCCAGCAGTTGGGGGGCCTATAATTCACCCCTCCACTTT. It yields the protein CASSWGAYNSPLHF.

This chain links TRBV5-1 with TRBJ1-4; 9 bases line up with TRBD1. Germline values: CDR1 SGHRS, CDR2 YFSETQ. The CDR3 has 14 amino acids. Germline trimming cut 4 bases from V and 7 bases from J; bases unmatched to any gene: 5. CDR3 amino acids: CASSQQDRGEKLFF. In nucleotides, the CDR3 is TGCGCCAGCAGCCAGCAGGACAGGGGTGAAAAACTGTTTTTT.